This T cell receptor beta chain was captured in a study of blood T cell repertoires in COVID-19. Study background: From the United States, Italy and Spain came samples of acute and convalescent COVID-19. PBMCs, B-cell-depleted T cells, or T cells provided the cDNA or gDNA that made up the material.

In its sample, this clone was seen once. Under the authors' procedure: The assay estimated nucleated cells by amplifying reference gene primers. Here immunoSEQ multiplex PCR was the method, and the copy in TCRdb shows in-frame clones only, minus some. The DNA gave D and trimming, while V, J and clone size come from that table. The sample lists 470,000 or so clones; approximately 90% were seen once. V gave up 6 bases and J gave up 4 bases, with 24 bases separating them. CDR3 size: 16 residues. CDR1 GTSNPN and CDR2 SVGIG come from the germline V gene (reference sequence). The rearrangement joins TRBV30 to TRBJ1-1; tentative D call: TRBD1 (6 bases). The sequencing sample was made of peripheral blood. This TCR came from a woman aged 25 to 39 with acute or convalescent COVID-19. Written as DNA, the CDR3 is TGTGCCTGTCTTAGACAGGACGCTGTGCGAGGCACTGAAGCTTTCTTT. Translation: CACLRQDAVRGTEAFF.